This paragraph covers one T cell receptor beta chain sequence. This entry is derived from a study of OX40 agonist ivuxolimab in advanced cancers. The assay was immunoSEQ multiplex PCR, and TCRdb's table has in-frame clones only and misses some. In the table there are tens of thousands of clones, more than 70% of which are singletons. The length of the CDR3 is 17 residues. Germline V CDR1 and CDR2: SGHVS, FNYEAQ. The germline V and J ends were trimmed by 1 base and 0 bases, with 12 bases remaining between them. Sequencing was performed on CD4+ or CD8+ T cells sorted from blood, taken in a trial of the OX40 agonist ivuxolimab. The chain joins TRBV7-6 to TRBJ2-2, with D possibly matching TRBD1 (6 bases). The clonotype comes from an adult with an advanced solid tumor such as melanoma, head and neck, liver or kidney cancer. CDR3: CASSLGSTGTNTGELFF. The CDR3 DNA reads as TGTGCCAGCAGCTTAGGCTCAACAGGGACGAACACCGGGGAGCTGTTTTTT.